This T cell receptor (beta chain) is from a study of blood T cell repertoires in COVID-19. Study details: Italy, Spain and the United States were the sources of the convalescent and acute COVID-19 samples. Sample material is recorded as cDNA or gDNA derived from T cells, B-cell-depleted T cells, or PBMCs.

Losses at the gene ends were 4 bases for V and 4 bases for J; bases not matched to a gene: 3. This CDR3 is built from 14 residues. Germline lookup yields CDR1 SGHDN and CDR2 FVKESK. Study processing details: Reference gene primer amplification in the assay estimated nucleated cell counts. Produced via immunoSEQ multiplex PCR; TCRdb's table is partial and in-frame only. V, J and clone size are taken as reported in that table, and D and trimming were inferred from the DNA itself. The sample holds 250,000 to 300,000 clones, approximately 90% seen once. The chain links TRBV14 to TRBJ1-4; 7 bases are shared with TRBD1. This receptor was taken from a woman in her sixties with acute or convalescent COVID-19. The sample was peripheral blood. The CDR3 nucleotides read TGTGCCAGCAGCCCCCGGGACAGTAATGAAAAACTGTTTTTT. This gives the protein CASSPRDSNEKLFF. The full variable domain, rest sourced from reference TRBV14 and TRBJ1-4, is EAGVTQFPSHSVIEKGQTVTLRCDPISGHDNLYWYRRVMGKEIKFLLHFVKESKQDESGMPNNRFLAERTGGTYSTLKVQPAELEDSGVYFCASSPRDSNEKLFFGSGTQLSVL.